The 25 T cell receptor beta chains in this list originate from one sample, sequenced in a study of T cell repertoires in cytomegalovirus infection (dated by TCRdb to about 2019). Reads for this sample came from an Illumina HiSeq 1500. TCRdb cleaned the public reads at Q25 with fastp, built clones with MiXCR and kept in-frame beta chains. Rows are unified per CDR3 protein, each entry keeping the most common DNA and genes. The sample profile shows 200,000 to 300,000 distinct CDR3 sequences; approximately 9% of them were found once. The top ten hold over 13% of the sample. The sample comprised PBMCs. Source of these receptors: a human donor in good health (CMV status not recorded). Some clones in this sample may be carry-over from other donors' samples.

To note about this clonotype: A much larger clone is a single base away; this may be a read error. The chain links TRBV20-1 to TRBJ2-3; a weak D match, TRBD2 (6 bases). The CDR3 extends over 17 amino acids. The germline gives CDR1 DFQATT, CDR2 SNEGSKA (reference sequence). V lost 6 bases and J 2 bases, leaving 24 bases between the germline ends. For the CDR3, the DNA is TGCAGTGCCCCGGGACTGACACCTGCTCTTTCCACAGATACGCAGTATTTT. It specifies CSAPGLTPALSTDTQYF.

This clonotype was found many times. It is unclear where the CDR3 begins or ends on the DNA, so no DNA is shown, and the CDR3 is as TCRdb lists it. The rearrangement links TRBV12-3 or TRBV12-4 to TRBJ2-7. The CDR3 region is 12 residues in length, termini included. CDR3 amino acids: CASSTSRNEQYF.

This clonotype has ten or more counts. The chain joins TRBV28 to TRBJ1-4; TRBD1 aligns across 7 bases. The CDR3 runs 14 residues. CDR1 and CDR2 (germline): MDHEN, SYDVKM. Losses at the gene ends were 5 bases for V and 8 bases for J; bases not matched to a gene: 8. The CDR3 spells CASSPHRGLEKLFF. In DNA, the CDR3 is TGTGCCAGCAGTCCCCACAGGGGTCTGGAAAAACTGTTTTTT.

Ten or more counts support this clonotype. The junction and the germline gene differ at one end; a read error may be behind it. The chain combines TRBV7-2 with TRBJ2-1, with 8 bases that match TRBD2. Germline V lookup: CDR1 SGHTA, CDR2 FQGNSA. The CDR3 has 15 residues. The CDR3 is CASSLAGSSVNEQFF. As DNA, the CDR3 is TGTGCCAGCAGCCTAGCGGGTAGCTCGGTTAATGAGCAGTTCTTC.

The rearrangement links TRBV19 to TRBJ2-5; no clear D gene. Trimming stripped 5 bases from V and 3 bases from J, with 16 bases between. From germline, CDR1 is LNHDA and CDR2 SQIVND (reference sequence). The CDR3 spans 15 residues. This CDR3 is CASSQAGHSEETQYF. DNA of the CDR3: TGTGCCAGTAGTCAGGCAGGCCATTCTGAAGAGACCCAGTACTTC.

CDR3 amino acids: CATSDPPGTPSTDTQYF. DNA for the CDR3: TGTGCCACCAGTGATCCTCCAGGGACACCGAGCACAGATACGCAGTATTTT. The V and J genes are TRBV24-1 and TRBJ2-3, with a possible D match to TRBD1 (6 bases). V dropped 3 bases and J dropped 0 bases, with 15 bases sitting between them. CDR3 length: 17 residues. The V gene's germline CDR1 is KGHDR and CDR2 SFDVKD.

This clonotype has a handful of counts. The chain is built from TRBV6-6 and TRBJ2-2, with D tentatively TRBD1 (6 bases). The CDR3 totals 16 residues. The germline CDR1 and CDR2 sequences are MNHNY and SVGAGI (reference sequence). V gave up 0 bases and J gave up 1 base, with 9 bases separating them. CDR3 sequence reads: CASSYSPTGNTGELFF. The CDR3 DNA reads TGTGCCAGCAGTTACTCACCGACAGGGAACACCGGGGAGCTGTTTTTT.

This clonotype was observed many times. The rearrangement links TRBV7-6 to TRBJ1-5; TRBD1 might be the D (6 bases). In germline, CDR1 is SGHVS, CDR2 FNYEAQ. CDR3 length equals 15 residues. Trimming cost V 1 base and J 3 bases, with 10 bases left between them. The CDR3 DNA follows: TGTGCCAGCAGCTTAGGGTCGGGGGCCAATCAGCCCCAGCATTTT. It codes for CASSLGSGANQPQHF.

The chain is built from TRBV5-1 and TRBJ1-1; TRBD1 matches at 7 bases. This CDR3 region has 16 residues. Trimming cost V 4 bases and J 0 bases; bases outside gene matches: 9. From germline, CDR1 is SGHRS and CDR2 YFSETQ. The CDR3 spells CASSPTDRPLNTEAFF. In DNA form, the CDR3 reads TGCGCCAGCAGCCCCACGGACAGGCCACTGAACACTGAAGCTTTCTTT.

This clonotype has a count of ten or more. The chain combines TRBV11-2 with TRBJ2-1; D call uncertain. Trimming took 5 bases from V and 4 from J, leaving 6 bases between them. CDR3 size: 12 residues. From germline, CDR1 is SGHAT and CDR2 FQNNGV. The CDR3 DNA is TGTGCCAGCAGCCCGGAGTACAATGAGCAGTTCTTC. It translates to CASSPEYNEQFF.

This clonotype was counted at least ten times. This chain joins TRBV7-2 and TRBJ1-4; 10 bases match TRBD1. Germline V CDR1 and CDR2: SGHTA, FQGNSA. This CDR3 is 14 amino acids long. V gave up 4 bases and J gave up 5 bases; unmatched junction bases: 1. In DNA, the CDR3 is TGTGCCAGCAGCTCGGGACAGGGGAATGAAAAACTGTTTTTT. This encodes CASSSGQGNEKLFF.

In this sample, this clonotype turned up many times. The chain combines TRBV28 with TRBJ1-1, with D possibly being TRBD1 (5 bases). Deletions cut 2 bases from V and 3 bases from J, with 25 bases between. Germline V lookup: CDR1 MDHEN, CDR2 SYDVKM. The CDR3 has 19 residues. Here the CDR3 DNA reads TGTGCCAGCAGTTTAAAGTCGATGGGCGGGACTGAATTCGACACTGAAGCTTTCTTT. It encodes CASSLKSMGGTEFDTEAFF. Combining the CDR3 with reference TRBV28 and TRBJ1-1 gives the whole variable domain DVKVTQSSRYLVKRTGEKVFLECVQDMDHENMFWYRQDPGLGLRLIYFSYDVKMKEKGDIPEGYSVSREKKERFSLILESASTNQTSMYLCASSLKSMGGTEFDTEAFFGQGTRLTVV.

This clonotype was recorded many times. The chain is built from TRBV7-6 and TRBJ2-7; D uncertain. Germline lookup yields CDR1 SGHVS and CDR2 FNYEAQ. CDR3 length: 15 residues. Trimming left V 4 bases short and J 2 bases short, with 15 bases between. The CDR3 reads CASSSPFGPTYEQYF. CDR3 in DNA: TGTGCCAGCAGCTCCCCTTTTGGCCCTACCTACGAGCAGTACTTC. Variable domain in full (rest from reference TRBV7-6 and TRBJ2-7): GAGVSQSPRYKVTKRGQDVALRCDPISGHVSLYWYRQALGQGPEFLTYFNYEAQQDKSGLPNDRFSAERPEGSISTLTIQRTEQRDSAMYRCASSSPFGPTYEQYFGPGTRLTVT.

This clonotype was seen repeatedly, ten times or more. The V call is TRBV11-2, the J call TRBJ2-2, with D perhaps matching TRBD2 (6 bases). The germline CDR1 and CDR2 sequences are SGHAT and FQNNGV. This CDR3 is 16 amino acids long. Trimming removed 8 bases at V and 2 bases at J, with 18 bases between. The CDR3 sequence: CASGYRGDLNTGELFF. In DNA, the CDR3 is TGTGCCAGCGGCTACCGAGGGGACTTAAACACCGGGGAGCTGTTTTTT. The variable domain in full, with the rest retrieved from reference TRBV11-2 and TRBJ2-2, is EAGVAQSPRYKIIEKRQSVAFWCNPISGHATLYWYQQILGQGPKLLIQFQNNGVVDDSQLPKDRFSAERLKGVDSTLKIQPAKLEDSAVYLCASGYRGDLNTGELFFGEGSRLTVL.

Only a few counts were recorded for this clonotype. The chain couples TRBV6-2 or TRBV6-3 to TRBJ1-1, with D uncertain. Germline assignment: CDR1 MNHEY and CDR2 SVGEGT. This CDR3 region has 13 residues. Trimming cost V 0 bases and J 3 bases, with 5 bases left between them. The CDR3: CASSYSSDTEAFF. CDR3 DNA: TGTGCCAGCAGTTACTCCTCGGACACTGAAGCTTTCTTT.

In its sample, this clonotype was seen a few times. This chain connects TRBV6-2 or TRBV6-3 to TRBJ1-1; D is undetermined. V dropped 0 bases and J dropped 3 bases, with 11 bases sitting between them. Germline assignment: CDR1 MNHEY and CDR2 SVGEGT. The CDR3 loop spans 15 amino acids. As DNA, the CDR3 is TGTGCCAGCAGTTACTCGACGGGGAGGTACACTGAAGCTTTCTTT. Amino acid sequence: CASSYSTGRYTEAFF.

The chain recombines TRBV7-3 with TRBJ2-2; D is undetermined. The CDR3 length is 15 residues. V dropped 1 base and J dropped 7 bases, with 13 bases sitting between them. Germline V CDR1 and CDR2: SGHTA, FQGTGA. DNA of the CDR3: TGTGCCAGCAGCTTAAAAGGAACTGAGATCGGGGAGCTGTTTTTT. Its translation is CASSLKGTEIGELFF.

This clonotype was counted ten times or more. The chain employs TRBV24-1 and TRBJ2-2, with D possibly matching TRBD2 (5 bases). The germline CDR1 and CDR2 sequences are KGHDR and SFDVKD. CDR3 length: 13 residues. V lost 7 bases, J lost 1 base, and 6 bases lay in between. In DNA, the CDR3 is TGTGCCACCAGCCGGGAGAACACCGGGGAGCTGTTTTTT. Residues: CATSRENTGELFF.

This chain joins TRBV5-5 and TRBJ1-1; 7 positions agree with TRBD1. The CDR3 contains 14 residues. Germline V lookup: CDR1 SGHKS, CDR2 YYEKEE (reference sequence). The junction had 1 base not matched to a gene; V was cut back by 2 bases and J by 0 bases. The CDR3 bases are TGTGCCAGCAGCTTCCAGGGGGTGAACACTGAAGCTTTCTTT. As protein: CASSFQGVNTEAFF.

This chain links TRBV5-4 with TRBJ2-1, with D possibly matching TRBD1 (5 bases). Germline V gene sequence: CDR1 SGHNT, CDR2 YYREEE (reference sequence). This CDR3 is 15 amino acids long. V was clipped by 0 bases and J by 5 bases, with 12 bases between them. CDR3 bases: TGTGCCAGCAGCTTGGGCGGCAGGGTAGACAATGAGCAGTTCTTC. Protein: CASSLGGRVDNEQFF.

This clonotype was recorded many times. This chain joins TRBV25-1 and TRBJ2-5, with 7 bases fitting TRBD1. The CDR3 loop spans 15 amino acids. CDR1 and CDR2 (germline): MGHDK, SYGVNS. V lost 3 bases, J lost 2 bases, and 6 bases stayed unmatched. The CDR3 region is CASSDAGTAQETQYF. The CDR3 coding sequence is TGTGCCAGCAGTGACGCAGGGACAGCACAAGAGACCCAGTACTTC.

This clonotype has at least ten counts. V usage is TRBV7-2 and J usage is TRBJ2-2; 7 nucleotides line up with TRBD1. J was trimmed by 3 bases and V by 1 base; bases with no gene match: 14. Germline V gene data show CDR1 as SGHTA and CDR2 as FQGNSA. This CDR3 has 19 amino acids. The CDR3 nucleotides read TGTGCCAGCAGCTTAGATCGTATTCGCTGGCAGGGGGACACCGGGGAGCTGTTTTTT. It is translated as CASSLDRIRWQGDTGELFF.

This clonotype has just a few counts. The CDR3 region is CASSSPNIQQAFF. As DNA, the CDR3 is TGTGCCAGCAGTTCCCCAAACATACAGCAAGCTTTCTTT. The rearrangement links TRBV12-3 or TRBV12-4 to TRBJ1-1; D remains ambiguous. The CDR3 covers 13 residues. V dropped 4 bases and J dropped 9 bases, with 15 bases sitting between them.

This clonotype turned up a few times. The genes are TRBV2 and TRBJ2-5; 10 positions agree with TRBD1. Germline values: CDR1 SNHLY, CDR2 FYNNEI. The trim removed 6 bases at V and 2 bases at J, leaving 9 bases unmatched. The length of the CDR3 is 16 residues. The CDR3 DNA sequence: TGTGCCAGCAGATACGACAGGGGGCTAGGGCAAGAGACCCAGTACTTC. This translates into CASRYDRGLGQETQYF.

This clonotype was detected many times. The chain is built from TRBV7-2 and TRBJ2-4, with a weak D call TRBD1 (6 bases). In germline, CDR1 is SGHTA, CDR2 FQGNSA. Deletions cut 3 bases from V and 4 bases from J, with 10 bases between. This CDR3 is built from 14 residues. The CDR3 sequence: CASSFPGQKNIQYF. The CDR3 bases are TGTGCCAGCAGCTTCCCCGGACAGAAAAACATTCAGTACTTC.